This T cell receptor beta chain is drawn from a study of cytomegalovirus exposure and HLA in healthy donors. Whole-study findings and limits: Subsequent analysis found a tendency for first-cohort TCR clusters to co-occur within the 120 or so validation repertoires.

As for this clone: The target antigen is unknown.

V was clipped by 4 bases and J by 1 base; unmatched bases: 3. The CDR3 contains 17 residues. In germline, CDR1 is MNHNS, CDR2 SASEGT. The assay was immunoSEQ multiplex PCR, and TCRdb's table has in-frame clones only and misses some. The sample includes about 79,000 clones, approximately 93% of them seen just once. The receptor's source is a woman in her 30s in good health and CMV-seronegative. The chain links TRBV6-1 to TRBJ2-6; 11 bases agree with TRBD1. The sequenced material came from PBMCs. DNA for the CDR3: TGTGCCAGCAGTGGCAGGGACAGGGGGTCTGGGGCCAACGTCCTGACTTTC. Encoded protein: CASSGRDRGSGANVLTF.